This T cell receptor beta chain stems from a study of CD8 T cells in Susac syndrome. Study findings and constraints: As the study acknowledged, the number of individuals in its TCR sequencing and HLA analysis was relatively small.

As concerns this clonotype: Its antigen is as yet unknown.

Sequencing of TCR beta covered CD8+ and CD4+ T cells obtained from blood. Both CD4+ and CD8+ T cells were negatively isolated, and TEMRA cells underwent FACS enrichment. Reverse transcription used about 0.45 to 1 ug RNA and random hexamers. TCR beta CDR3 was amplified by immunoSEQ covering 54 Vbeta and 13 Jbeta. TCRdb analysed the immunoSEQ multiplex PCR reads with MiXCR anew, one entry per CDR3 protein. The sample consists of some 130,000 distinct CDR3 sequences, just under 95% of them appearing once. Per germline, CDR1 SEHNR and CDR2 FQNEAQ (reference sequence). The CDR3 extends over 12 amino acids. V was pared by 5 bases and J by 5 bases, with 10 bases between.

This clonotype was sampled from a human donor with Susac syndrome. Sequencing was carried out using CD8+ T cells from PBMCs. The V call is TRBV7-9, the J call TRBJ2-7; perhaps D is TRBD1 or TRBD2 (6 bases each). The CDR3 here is CASSPRGDEQYF. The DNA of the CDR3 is TGTGCCAGCAGCCCAAGGGGGGACGAGCAGTACTTC.